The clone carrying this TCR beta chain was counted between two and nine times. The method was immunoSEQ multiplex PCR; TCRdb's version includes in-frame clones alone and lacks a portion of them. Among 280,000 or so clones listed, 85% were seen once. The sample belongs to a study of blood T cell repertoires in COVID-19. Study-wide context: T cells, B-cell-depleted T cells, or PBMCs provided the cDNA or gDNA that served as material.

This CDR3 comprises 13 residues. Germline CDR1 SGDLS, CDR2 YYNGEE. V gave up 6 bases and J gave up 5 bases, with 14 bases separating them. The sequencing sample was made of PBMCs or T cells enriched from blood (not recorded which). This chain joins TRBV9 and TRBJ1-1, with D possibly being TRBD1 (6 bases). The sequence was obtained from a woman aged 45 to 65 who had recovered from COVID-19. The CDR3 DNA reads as TGTGCCAGCAACCCGGGGGGGGCGACTGAAGCTTTCTTT. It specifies CASNPGGATEAFF.